These 16 T cell receptor beta chains originate from one sample sequenced in a study of regulatory T cells in long-lasting Graves disease. Combining iRepertoire HTBI primers with Arm-PCR of CDR3 regions, the authors built TCR beta libraries. TCRdb fed the multiplex PCR reads into MiXCR, producing one record per CDR3 protein. The sample yields around 450,000 distinct CDR3 sequences, 15% seen once. Noted time point: newly diagnosed GD, antithyroid drugs for less than 3 months. Following extraction of RNA from PBMCs, that RNA was used to make the TCR library. The same data also went into a second study, on T cells in Graves' hyperthyroidism and ophthalmopathy.

This specimen consisted of peripheral blood mononuclear cells (PBMCs), obtained at new diagnosis, from a patient treated with antithyroid drugs. These receptors were obtained from a woman aged 25 to 39 with Graves disease.

The sample holds many counts of this clonotype. The rearrangement joins TRBV20-1 to TRBJ1-1; D is undetermined. Germline V gene lookup returns CDR1 DFQATT and CDR2 SNEGSKA (reference sequence). The length of the CDR3 is 12 residues. Trimming left V 1 base short and J 4 bases short, with 7 bases between. The CDR3 coding sequence is TGCAGTGCTAGAGGGAGGAGCACTGAAGCTTTCTTT. As protein: CSARGRSTEAFF.

This clonotype appeared many times. The chain carries TRBV7-9 and TRBJ2-3, with D perhaps given as TRBD1 or TRBD2 (5 bases each). Germline V gene lookup returns CDR1 SEHNR and CDR2 FQNEAQ (reference sequence). V was cut by 5 bases and J by 5 bases, with 20 bases left in between. The CDR3 runs to 16 residues. The CDR3 spells CASSAPVEGLKDTQYF. The CDR3 bases are TGTGCCAGCAGCGCCCCTGTTGAGGGGCTGAAAGATACGCAGTATTTT. The entire variable domain, with the rest obtained from reference TRBV7-9 and TRBJ2-3, is as follows: DTGVSQNPRHKITKRGQNVTFRCDPISEHNRLYWYRQTLGQGPEFLTYFQNEAQLEKSRLLSDRFSAERPKGSFSTLEIQRTEQGDSAMYLCASSAPVEGLKDTQYFGPGTRLTVL.

J is TRBJ1-1 and V is TRBV29-1, with D unclear. Germline lookup yields CDR1 SQVTM and CDR2 ANQGSEA. The CDR3 contains 11 residues. Trimming removed 5 bases from V and 11 bases from J, with 15 bases in between. The CDR3 sequence: CSVFDTYRAFF. CDR3 nucleotides: TGCAGCGTTTTCGACACGTATAGGGCTTTCTTT.

This clonotype came up a few times. The V call is TRBV6-5, the J call TRBJ1-2; D is unclear. Germline V gives CDR1 MNHEY, CDR2 SVGAGI. The CDR3 is made up of 15 amino acids. V lost 0 bases and J 4 bases, leaving 12 bases between the germline ends. The CDR3 loop is CASSYSAARGYGYTF. The CDR3 coding sequence is TGTGCCAGCAGTTACTCGGCAGCCCGGGGCTATGGCTACACCTTC.

This clonotype was counted ten times or more. This chain connects TRBV27 to TRBJ1-2; 7 nucleotides align to TRBD1. J was trimmed by 6 bases and V by 3 bases; bases with no gene match: 4. The CDR3 runs 13 residues. The germline gives CDR1 MNHEY, CDR2 SMNVEV (reference sequence). The CDR3 here is CASSFWTGDGYTF. The CDR3 bases are TGTGCCAGCAGTTTTTGGACAGGCGATGGCTACACCTTC.

This clonotype was recorded many times. The chain carries TRBV20-1 and TRBJ1-1, with 8 bases identical to TRBD1. This CDR3 comprises 11 residues. CDR1 is DFQATT, CDR2 SNEGSKA, per germline (reference sequence). Trimming removed 2 bases from V and 8 bases from J; junction bases left unmatched: 1. CDR3 in amino acids: CSARRDREAFF. CDR3 nucleotides: TGCAGTGCTAGACGGGACAGGGAAGCTTTCTTT.

In this sample, this clonotype turned up a few times. The J gene is TRBJ1-5, the V gene TRBV19, with unresolved D. The ends were cut back, 3 bases at V and 3 bases at J, with 9 bases in the middle. Germline V gives CDR1 LNHDA, CDR2 SQIVND (reference sequence). The CDR3 totals 14 residues. The CDR3 nucleotides read TGTGCCAGTAGTATGGGCACAGTCAATCAGCCCCAGCATTTT. Translating gives CASSMGTVNQPQHF.

The table lists this clonotype with many counts. The chain links TRBV27 to TRBJ2-1, with D uncertain. Germline-derived CDR1 and CDR2 are MNHEY and SMNVEV (reference sequence). The CDR3 contains 16 residues. The V gene lost 6 bases and the J gene lost 3 bases, with 18 bases spanning the gap. The CDR3 region is CASSAQNLVFYNEQFF. The CDR3 DNA reads TGTGCCAGCAGCGCCCAGAACTTAGTTTTCTACAATGAGCAGTTCTTC.

The chain employs TRBV4-1 and TRBJ1-2, with D perhaps TRBD1 (6 bases). The CDR3 length is 15 residues. Germline CDR1 and CDR2: MGHRA and YSYEKL. Between the trimmed V and J ends, which lost 4 bases and 3 bases, there was a span of 15 bases. In nucleotides, the CDR3 is TGCGCCAGCAGCCTGACGGCGGGGGCGGACTATGGCTACACCTTC. Translating gives CASSLTAGADYGYTF.

This clonotype was observed a few times. The chain recombines TRBV19 with TRBJ2-1, with D perhaps matching TRBD2 (5 bases). This CDR3 is 12 amino acids long. Germline-derived CDR1 and CDR2 are LNHDA and SQIVND (reference sequence). The V end was cut by 3 bases, the J end by 5 bases, with 5 bases between. The chain's CDR3 is CASSMEDNEQFF. The DNA for the CDR3 is TGTGCCAGTAGTATGGAGGACAATGAGCAGTTCTTC.

This clonotype was counted ten times or more. The rearrangement joins TRBV18 to TRBJ2-3; D is ambiguous. The V gene's germline CDR1 is KGHSH and CDR2 LQKENI. Trimming removed 5 bases at V and 2 bases at J, with 5 bases between. This CDR3 contains 12 residues. The CDR3: CASSTFTDTQYF. The DNA of the CDR3 is TGTGCCAGCTCAACATTCACAGATACGCAGTATTTT.

This clonotype has a count of ten or more. The rearrangement uses TRBV6-2 or TRBV6-3 and TRBJ1-1; 9 bases agree with TRBD1. Looked up from germline, CDR1 is MNHEY and CDR2 is SVGEGT. The CDR3 runs to 15 residues. Trimming cost V 5 bases and J 3 bases; bases outside gene matches: 7. In DNA form, the CDR3 reads TGTGCCAGCAGTCTCGGGACAGGGTCAGACACTGAAGCTTTCTTT. Translated, it gives CASSLGTGSDTEAFF.

Ten or more counts support this clonotype. V is TRBV5-1 and J is TRBJ2-1, with D possibly TRBD2 on 5 matching bases. The CDR3 spans 15 residues. Trimming took 1 base from V and 2 from J, leaving 10 bases between them. Germline-derived CDR1 and CDR2 are SGHRS and YFSETQ. Written as DNA, the CDR3 is TGCGCCAGCAGCTTGTGGAGGCCAACCTACAATGAGCAGTTCTTC. Translating it yields CASSLWRPTYNEQFF.

This clonotype was observed a few times. The chain carries TRBV27 and TRBJ2-1, with D unclear. The germline CDR1 and CDR2 sequences are MNHEY and SMNVEV (reference sequence). The germline V and J ends were trimmed by 3 bases and 8 bases, with 11 bases remaining between them. This CDR3 has 13 amino acids. The CDR3 bases are TGTGCCAGCAGTTTCGTGTCCAGTTATGAGCAGTTCTTC. It encodes CASSFVSSYEQFF.

This clonotype occurred many times. The V call is TRBV2, the J call TRBJ2-7; TRBD2 matches 13 bases. There are 16 residues in the CDR3. The ends lost 2 bases at V and 4 bases at J; junction bases unmatched: 5. The germline CDR1 and CDR2 sequences are SNHLY and FYNNEI. This chain's CDR3 is CASSEWTSGSRYEQYF. CDR3 bases: TGTGCCAGCAGTGAATGGACTAGCGGGAGTAGGTACGAGCAGTACTTC.

As regards this clonotype: This may be a read error, as it is one base from a much larger clone. The V and J genes are TRBV28 and TRBJ2-6; D not resolved. The CDR3 runs to 12 residues. CDR1 and CDR2 from the germline V gene are MDHEN and SYDVKM. The CDR3 DNA reads as TGTGTCAGCAGTTTAAACGTCAACGTCCTGACTTTC. It translates to CVSSLNVNVLTF.